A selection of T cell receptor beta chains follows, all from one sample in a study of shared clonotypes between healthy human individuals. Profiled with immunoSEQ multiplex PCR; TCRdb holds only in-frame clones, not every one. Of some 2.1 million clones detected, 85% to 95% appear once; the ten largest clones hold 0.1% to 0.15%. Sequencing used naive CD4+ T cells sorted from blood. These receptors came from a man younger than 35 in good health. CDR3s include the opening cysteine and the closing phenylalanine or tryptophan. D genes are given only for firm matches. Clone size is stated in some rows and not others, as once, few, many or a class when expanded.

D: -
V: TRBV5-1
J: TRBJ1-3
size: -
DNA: TGCGCCAGCAGCTTGAACAGGGACCCTGGAAACACCATATATTTT
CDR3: CASSLNRDPGNTIYF

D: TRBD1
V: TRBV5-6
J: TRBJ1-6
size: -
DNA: TGTGCCAGCAGCCCCGGACAGGGCCGGTCACCCCTCCACTTT
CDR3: CASSPGQGRSPLHF

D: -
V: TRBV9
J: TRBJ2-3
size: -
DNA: TGTGCCAGCAGCGTATCGGGACTCAGCACAGATACGCAGTATTTT
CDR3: CASSVSGLSTDTQYF

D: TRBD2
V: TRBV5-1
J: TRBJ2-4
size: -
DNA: TGCGCCAGCAGCCGTGGGGCTAGCGGGGGTTCCGTAGCCAAAAACATTCAGTACTTC
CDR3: CASSRGASGGSVAKNIQYF

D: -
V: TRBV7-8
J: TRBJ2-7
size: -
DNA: TGTGCCAGCAGCTTAGTTCCAGAGAGCTCCTACGAGCAGTACTTC
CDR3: CASSLVPESSYEQYF

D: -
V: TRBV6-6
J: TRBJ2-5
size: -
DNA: TGTGCCAGCAGTACAGGGAGAGAAGAGACCCAGTACTTC
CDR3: CASSTGREETQYF

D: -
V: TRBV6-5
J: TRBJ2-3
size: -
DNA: TGTGCCAGCACCAGGGGAAGGGGCACAGATACGCAGTATTTT
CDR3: CASTRGRGTDTQYF

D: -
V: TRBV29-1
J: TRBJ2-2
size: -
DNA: TGCAGCGTTGCTTGGGGCGACTTTTGGGGTGACACCGGGGAGCTGTTTTTT
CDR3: CSVAWGDFWGDTGELFF

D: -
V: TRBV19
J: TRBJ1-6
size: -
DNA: TGTGCCAGTAGTCTCCAAGGGTCCTATAATTCACCCCTCCACTTT
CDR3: CASSLQGSYNSPLHF

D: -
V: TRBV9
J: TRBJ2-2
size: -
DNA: TGTGCCAGCAGCGCCCCACTCCTCGGGCACACCGGGGAGCTGTTTTTT
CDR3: CASSAPLLGHTGELFF

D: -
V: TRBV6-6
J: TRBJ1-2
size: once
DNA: TGTGCCAGCAGTTTCGGGGGCTCTAACTATGGCTACACCTTC
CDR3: CASSFGGSNYGYTF

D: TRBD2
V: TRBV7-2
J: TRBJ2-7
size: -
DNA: TGTGCCAGCAGCTCATCGGGACTAGCGTTCTCCTACGAGCAGTACTTC
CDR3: CASSSSGLAFSYEQYF

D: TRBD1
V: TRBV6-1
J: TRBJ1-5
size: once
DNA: TGTGCCAGCATTCCGGGACAGGGAGGGGGTCAGCCCCAGCATTTT
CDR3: CASIPGQGGGQPQHF

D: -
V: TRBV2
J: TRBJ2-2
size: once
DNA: TGTGCCAGCAGCCCCGACACCGTCGCCGGGGAGCTGTTTTTT
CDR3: CASSPDTVAGELFF

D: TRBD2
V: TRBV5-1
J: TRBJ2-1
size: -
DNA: TGCGCCAGCAGCCGCACTACTAGCGGGAGTAATGAGCAGTTCTTC
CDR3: CASSRTTSGSNEQFF

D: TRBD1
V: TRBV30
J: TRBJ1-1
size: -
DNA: TGTGCCTGGAAGACAGGGGTTTCGGGCACTGAAGCTTTCTTT
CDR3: CAWKTGVSGTEAFF

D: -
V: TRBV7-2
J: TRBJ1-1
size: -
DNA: TGTGCCAGCAGCTTAAGGGGGGGAGGCACTGAAGCTTTCTTT
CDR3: CASSLRGGGTEAFF

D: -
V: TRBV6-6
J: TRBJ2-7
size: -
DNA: TGTGCCAGCAGTGTTTCAGTGGGGATCTCCTACGAGCAGTACTTC
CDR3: CASSVSVGISYEQYF

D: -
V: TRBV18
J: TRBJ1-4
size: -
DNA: TGTGCCAGCTCACCTCCAGGCGAAAAACTGTTTTTT
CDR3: CASSPPGEKLFF

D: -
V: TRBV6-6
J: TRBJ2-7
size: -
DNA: TGTGCCAGCCTACCCCCCGGAGGGTCCTACGAGCAGTACTTC
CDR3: CASLPPGGSYEQYF

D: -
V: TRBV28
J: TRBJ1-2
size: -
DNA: TGTGCCAGCAGTTCCGCCTATGGCTACACCTTC
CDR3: CASSSAYGYTF

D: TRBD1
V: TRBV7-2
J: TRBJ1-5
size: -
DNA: TGTGCCAGCAGCTTGACAGGGCTTAGCAATCAGCCCCAGCATTTT
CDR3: CASSLTGLSNQPQHF

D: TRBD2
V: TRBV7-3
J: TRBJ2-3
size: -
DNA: TGTGCCAGCAGCCTCAAGCCGCGGGGGACTAGCACAGATACGCAGTATTTT
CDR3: CASSLKPRGTSTDTQYF

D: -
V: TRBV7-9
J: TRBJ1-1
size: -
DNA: TGTGCCAGCAGCCTTTCTATGAACACTGAAGCTTTCTTT
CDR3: CASSLSMNTEAFF

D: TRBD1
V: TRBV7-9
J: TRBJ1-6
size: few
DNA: TGTGCCAGCAGCCTATGGGACAGGGAGAATTCACCCCTCCACTTT
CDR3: CASSLWDRENSPLHF

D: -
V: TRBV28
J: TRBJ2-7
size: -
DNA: TGTGCCAGCAGTGAACTAGGGACAATGTACGAGCAGTACTTC
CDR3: CASSELGTMYEQYF

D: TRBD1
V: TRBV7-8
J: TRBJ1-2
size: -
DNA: TGTGCCAGCAGCTTAGTGCTTAGGGACAGGGGATCTGGCTACACCTTC
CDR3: CASSLVLRDRGSGYTF

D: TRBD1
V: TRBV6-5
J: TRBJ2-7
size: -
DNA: TGTGCCAGCAGCAGTCCCGGGACAGGGGTCTACGAGCAGTACTTC
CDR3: CASSSPGTGVYEQYF

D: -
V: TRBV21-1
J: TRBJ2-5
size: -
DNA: TGTGCCAGCAGCAAATGGTGGACAGAGCAAGGAGAAGAGACCCAGTACTTC
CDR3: CASSKWWTEQGEETQYF

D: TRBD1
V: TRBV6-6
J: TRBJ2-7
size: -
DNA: TGTGCCAGCAGTTACCAGGGACAGGCCTACGAGCAGTACTTC
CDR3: CASSYQGQAYEQYF

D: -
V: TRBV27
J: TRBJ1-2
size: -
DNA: TGTGCCAGCAGTTTGACGAGGGGGTATGGCTACACCTTC
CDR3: CASSLTRGYGYTF

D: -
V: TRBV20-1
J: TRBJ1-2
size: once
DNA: TGCAGTGCTCAGACAGAGTATGGCTACACCTTC
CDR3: CSAQTEYGYTF

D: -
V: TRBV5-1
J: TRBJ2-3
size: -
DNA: TGCGCCAGCAGCCTTCCGGTCATAGATACGCAGTATTTT
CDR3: CASSLPVIDTQYF

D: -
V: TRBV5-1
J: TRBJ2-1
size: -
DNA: TGCGCCAGCAGCTTGATCCTAGCGCCAAACAATGAGCAGTTCTTC
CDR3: CASSLILAPNNEQFF

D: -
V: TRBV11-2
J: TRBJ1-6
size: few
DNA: TGTGCCAGCAGCCAGCAAAATTCACCCCTCCACTTT
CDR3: CASSQQNSPLHF

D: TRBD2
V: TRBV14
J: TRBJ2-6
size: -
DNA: TGTGCCAGCAGCCAGTCTCCTAGGGCTAGCGGGAGTGTTGGGGCCAACGTCCTGACTTTC
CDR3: CASSQSPRASGSVGANVLTF

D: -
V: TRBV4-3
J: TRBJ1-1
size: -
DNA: TGCGCCAGCAGCCAAGATACGGGGACCCTGGGTTTGAACACTGAAGCTTTCTTT
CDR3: CASSQDTGTLGLNTEAFF

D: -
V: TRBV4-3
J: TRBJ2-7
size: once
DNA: TGCGCCAGCAGCCAAGAGGGGACGGTGACTTCCTACGAGCAGTACTTC
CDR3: CASSQEGTVTSYEQYF